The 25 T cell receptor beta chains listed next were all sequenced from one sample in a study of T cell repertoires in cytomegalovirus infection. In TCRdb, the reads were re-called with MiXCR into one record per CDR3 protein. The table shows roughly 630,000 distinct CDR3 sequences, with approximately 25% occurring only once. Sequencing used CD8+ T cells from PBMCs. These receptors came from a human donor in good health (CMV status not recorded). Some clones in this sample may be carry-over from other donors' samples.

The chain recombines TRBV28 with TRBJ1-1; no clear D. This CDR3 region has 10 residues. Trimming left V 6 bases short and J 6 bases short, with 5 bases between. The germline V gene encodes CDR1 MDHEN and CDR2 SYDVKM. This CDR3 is CASRAAEAFF. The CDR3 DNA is TGTGCCAGCAGGGCAGCTGAAGCTTTCTTT.

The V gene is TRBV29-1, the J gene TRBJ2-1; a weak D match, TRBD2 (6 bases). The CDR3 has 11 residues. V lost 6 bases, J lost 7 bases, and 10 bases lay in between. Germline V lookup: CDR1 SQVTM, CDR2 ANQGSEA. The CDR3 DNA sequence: TGCAGCGTCGACGGGAGAAATGAGCAGTTCTTC. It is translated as CSVDGRNEQFF.

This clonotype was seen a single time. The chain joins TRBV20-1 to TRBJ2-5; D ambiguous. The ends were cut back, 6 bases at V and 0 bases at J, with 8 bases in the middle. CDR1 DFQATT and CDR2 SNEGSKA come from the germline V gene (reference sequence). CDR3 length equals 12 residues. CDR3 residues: CSAKRYQETQYF. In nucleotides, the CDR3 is TGCAGTGCGAAGAGGTACCAAGAGACCCAGTACTTC.

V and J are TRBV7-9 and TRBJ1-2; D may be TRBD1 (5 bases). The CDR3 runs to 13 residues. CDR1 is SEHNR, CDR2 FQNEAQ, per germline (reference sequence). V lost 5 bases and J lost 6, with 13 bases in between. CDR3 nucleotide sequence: TGTGCCAGCAGCCCAGGGATGGCGGATGGCTACACCTTC. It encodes CASSPGMADGYTF.

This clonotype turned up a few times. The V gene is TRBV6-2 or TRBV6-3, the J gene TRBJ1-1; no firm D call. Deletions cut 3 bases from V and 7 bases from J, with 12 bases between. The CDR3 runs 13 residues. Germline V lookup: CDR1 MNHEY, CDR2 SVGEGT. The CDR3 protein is CASSYTGEIEAFF. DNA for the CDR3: TGTGCCAGCAGTTATACTGGGGAAATTGAAGCTTTCTTT.

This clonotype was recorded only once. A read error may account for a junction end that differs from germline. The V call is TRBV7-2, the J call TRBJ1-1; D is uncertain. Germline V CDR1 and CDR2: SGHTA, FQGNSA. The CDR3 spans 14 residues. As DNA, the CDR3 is TGTGCCAGCAGCTTATCCAGGAGGAACACTGTAGCTTTCTTT. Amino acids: CASSLSRRNTVAFF.

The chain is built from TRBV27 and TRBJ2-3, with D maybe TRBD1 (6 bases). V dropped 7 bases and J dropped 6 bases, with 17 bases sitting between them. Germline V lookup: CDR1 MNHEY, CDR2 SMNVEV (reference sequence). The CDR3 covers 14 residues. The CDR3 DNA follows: TGTGCCAGCATGCTTAGGGACACGTGGGATACGCAGTATTTT. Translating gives CASMLRDTWDTQYF.

CDR3: CSARDRGVNEQFF. The CDR3 DNA reads TGCAGTGCTCGGGACAGGGGGGTCAATGAGCAGTTCTTC. This chain uses TRBV20-1 with TRBJ2-1; TRBD1 matches 11 bases. The CDR3 has 13 amino acids. The V and J ends lost 5 bases and 6 bases, in that order; junction bases with no gene match: 3. Germline CDR1 reads DFQATT; CDR2 reads SNEGSKA (reference sequence).

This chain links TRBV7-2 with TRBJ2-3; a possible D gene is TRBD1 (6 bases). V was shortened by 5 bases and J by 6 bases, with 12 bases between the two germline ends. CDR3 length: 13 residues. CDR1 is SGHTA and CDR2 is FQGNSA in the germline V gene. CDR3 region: CASSTAGVDTQYF. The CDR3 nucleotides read TGTGCCAGCAGCACCGCAGGGGTGGATACGCAGTATTTT.

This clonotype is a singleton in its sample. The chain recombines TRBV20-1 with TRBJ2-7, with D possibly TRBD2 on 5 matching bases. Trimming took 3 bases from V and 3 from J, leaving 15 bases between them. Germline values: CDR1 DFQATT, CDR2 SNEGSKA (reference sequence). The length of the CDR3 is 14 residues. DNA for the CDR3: TGCAGTGCTAGGCTGAGGGATAGTTTCTACGAGCAGTACTTC. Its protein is CSARLRDSFYEQYF.

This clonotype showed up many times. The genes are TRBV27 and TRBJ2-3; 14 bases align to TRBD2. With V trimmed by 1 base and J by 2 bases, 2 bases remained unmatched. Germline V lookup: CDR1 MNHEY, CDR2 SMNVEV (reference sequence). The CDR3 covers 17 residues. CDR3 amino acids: CASSLWGLAGVTDTQYF. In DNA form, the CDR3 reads TGTGCCAGCAGTTTATGGGGACTAGCGGGGGTCACAGATACGCAGTATTTT.

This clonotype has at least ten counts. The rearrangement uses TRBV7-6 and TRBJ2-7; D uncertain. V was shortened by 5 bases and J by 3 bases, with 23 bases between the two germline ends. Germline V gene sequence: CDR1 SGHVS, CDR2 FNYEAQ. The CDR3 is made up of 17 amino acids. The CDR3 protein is CASSPSLTLGPIYEQYF. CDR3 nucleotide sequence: TGTGCCAGCAGCCCGTCCCTAACCCTCGGACCTATCTACGAGCAGTACTTC.

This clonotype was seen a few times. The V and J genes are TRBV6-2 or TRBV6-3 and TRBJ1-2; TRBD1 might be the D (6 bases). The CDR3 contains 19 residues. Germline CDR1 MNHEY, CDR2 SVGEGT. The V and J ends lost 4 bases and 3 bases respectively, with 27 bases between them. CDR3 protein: CASSLTWDLRQAGDYGYTF. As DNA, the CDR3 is TGTGCCAGCAGTTTAACCTGGGATCTGCGGCAGGCAGGGGACTATGGCTACACCTTC.

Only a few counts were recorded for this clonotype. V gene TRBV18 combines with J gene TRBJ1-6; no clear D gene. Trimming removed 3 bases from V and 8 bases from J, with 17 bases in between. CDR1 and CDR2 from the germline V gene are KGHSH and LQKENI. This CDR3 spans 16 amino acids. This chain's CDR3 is CASSPIYEGAHSPLHF. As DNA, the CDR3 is TGTGCCAGCTCACCGATTTACGAGGGAGCCCATTCACCCCTCCACTTT.

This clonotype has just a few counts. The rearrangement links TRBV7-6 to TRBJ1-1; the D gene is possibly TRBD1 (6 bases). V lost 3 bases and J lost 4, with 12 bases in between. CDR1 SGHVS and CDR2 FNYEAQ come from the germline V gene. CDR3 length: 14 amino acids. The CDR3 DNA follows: TGTGCCAGCAGCTTCCGGGAGGGGGGCACTGAAGCTTTCTTT. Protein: CASSFREGGTEAFF.

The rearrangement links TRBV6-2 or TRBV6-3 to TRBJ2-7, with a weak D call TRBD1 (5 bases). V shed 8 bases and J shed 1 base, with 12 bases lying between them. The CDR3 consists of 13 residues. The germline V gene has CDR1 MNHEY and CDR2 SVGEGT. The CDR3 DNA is TGTGCCAGCGGACACTTTTTTTCCTACGAGCAGTACGTC. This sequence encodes CASGHFFSYEQYV.

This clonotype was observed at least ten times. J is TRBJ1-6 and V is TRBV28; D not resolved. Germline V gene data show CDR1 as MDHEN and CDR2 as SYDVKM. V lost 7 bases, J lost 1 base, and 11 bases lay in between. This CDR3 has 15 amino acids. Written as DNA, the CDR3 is TGTGCCAGCATCGAAATAGGTTCCTATAATTCACCCCTCCACTTT. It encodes CASIEIGSYNSPLHF.

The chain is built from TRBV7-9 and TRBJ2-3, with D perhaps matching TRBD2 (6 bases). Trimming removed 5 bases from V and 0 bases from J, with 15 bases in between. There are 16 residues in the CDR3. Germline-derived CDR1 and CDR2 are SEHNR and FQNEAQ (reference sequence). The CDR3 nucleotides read TGTGCCAGCAGCGGTCTAGGAGGAGGGAGCACAGATACGCAGTATTTT. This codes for CASSGLGGGSTDTQYF.

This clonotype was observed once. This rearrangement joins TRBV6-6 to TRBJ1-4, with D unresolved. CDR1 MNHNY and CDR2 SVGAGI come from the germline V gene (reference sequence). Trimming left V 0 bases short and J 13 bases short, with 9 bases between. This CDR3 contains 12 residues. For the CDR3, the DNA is TGTGCCAGCAGTTACTCGAGTTGGGGACTGTTTTTT. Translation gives CASSYSSWGLFF.

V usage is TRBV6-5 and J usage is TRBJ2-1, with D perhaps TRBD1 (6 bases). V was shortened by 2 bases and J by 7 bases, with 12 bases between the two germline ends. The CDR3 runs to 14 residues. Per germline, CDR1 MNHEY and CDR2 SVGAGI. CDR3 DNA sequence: TGTGCCAGCAGTTACGGGGGCTCGCAGAATGAGCAGTTCTTC. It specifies CASSYGGSQNEQFF.

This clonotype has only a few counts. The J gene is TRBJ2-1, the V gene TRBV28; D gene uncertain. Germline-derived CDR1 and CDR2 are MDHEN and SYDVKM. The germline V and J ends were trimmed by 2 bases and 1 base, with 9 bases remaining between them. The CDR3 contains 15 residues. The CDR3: CASSLDQDSYNEQFF. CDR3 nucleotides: TGTGCCAGCAGTTTAGATCAGGATTCCTACAATGAGCAGTTCTTC.

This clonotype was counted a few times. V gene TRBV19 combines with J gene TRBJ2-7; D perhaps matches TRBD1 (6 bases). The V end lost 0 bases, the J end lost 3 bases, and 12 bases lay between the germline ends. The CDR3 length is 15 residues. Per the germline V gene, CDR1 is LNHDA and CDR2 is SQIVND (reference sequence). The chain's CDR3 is CASSIDSEGDYEQYV. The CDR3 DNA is TGTGCCAGTAGTATAGATTCCGAGGGGGACTACGAGCAGTACGTC.

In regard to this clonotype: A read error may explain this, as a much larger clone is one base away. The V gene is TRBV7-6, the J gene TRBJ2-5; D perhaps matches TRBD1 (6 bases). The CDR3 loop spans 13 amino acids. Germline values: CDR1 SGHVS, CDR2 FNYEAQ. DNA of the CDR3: TGTGTCAGCAGCCCTGGACAGAGTGAGACCCAGTACTTC. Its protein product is CVSSPGQSETQYF. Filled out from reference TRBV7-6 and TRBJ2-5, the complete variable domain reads GAGVSQSPRYKVTKRGQDVALRCDPISGHVSLYWYRQALGQGPEFLTYFNYEAQQDKSGLPNDRFSAERPEGSISTLTIQRTEQRDSAMYRCVSSPGQSETQYFGPGTRLLVL.

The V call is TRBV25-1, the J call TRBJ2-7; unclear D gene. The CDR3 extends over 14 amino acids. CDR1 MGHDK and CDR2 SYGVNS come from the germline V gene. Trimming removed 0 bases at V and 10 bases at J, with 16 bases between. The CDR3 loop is CASSEYGNVGPQYV. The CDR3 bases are TGTGCCAGCAGTGAATACGGAAATGTAGGACCTCAGTACGTC.

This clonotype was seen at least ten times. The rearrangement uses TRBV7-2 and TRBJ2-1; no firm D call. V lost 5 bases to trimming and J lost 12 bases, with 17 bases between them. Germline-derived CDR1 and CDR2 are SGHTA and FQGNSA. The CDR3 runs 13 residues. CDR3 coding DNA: TGTGCCAGCAGCCTACCCCCGTCCTTGGGGCAGTTCTTC. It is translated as CASSLPPSLGQFF.